This passage covers 3 T cell receptor beta chains from one sample sequenced in a study of T-cell reconstitution after alpha-beta-depleted transplantation in children (dated by TCRdb to 2016 to 2017). The time point label, read with the paper, signifies: day 60 (about 2 months) after transplantation. The treatment or condition tag for this specimen amounts to: allogeneic hematopoietic cell transplantation with graft depleted of TCRalphabeta T cells and CD19 B cells. Library preparation employed PCR. The sample was run on an Illumina HiSeq 2500. TCR library preparation used molecular barcoding, with unique molecular identifiers applied to normalize quantification of the TCRbeta repertoire. TCRdb's own reprocessing of the public reads used fastp at Q25 and MiXCR and kept productive beta chains. Duplicate CDR3 protein sequences are folded into a single record with the most common DNA and genes. Within this sample are 100,000 or so distinct CDR3 sequences, with around 6% of them counted one time only. The top ten hold about 6% of the sample.

The sample was PBMCs, mostly from graft donor cells, taken 60 days after TCRalphabeta/CD19-depleted stem cell transplant. These receptors originate from a female patient aged 2 to 10 who had a stem cell transplant for Fanconi anemia, so the T cells may come from the graft donor.

This clonotype was detected ten times or more. The rearrangement joins TRBV7-2 to TRBJ2-1, with 11 bases fitting TRBD2. Germline-derived CDR1 and CDR2 are SGHTA and FQGNSA. The CDR3 runs to 16 residues. The junction had 5 bases not matched to a gene; V was cut back by 1 base and J by 6 bases. CDR3 DNA: TGTGCCAGCAGCTTAGACGTTAGCGGGGGGGCCAATGAGCAGTTCTTC. This sequence encodes CASSLDVSGGANEQFF.

In this sample, this clonotype turned up many times. The genes are TRBV12-3 or TRBV12-4 and TRBJ2-7; D remains unclear. This CDR3 region has 15 residues. Trimming stripped 5 bases from V and 2 bases from J, with 16 bases between. CDR3 residues: CASSEGWAMAYEQYF. In nucleotides, the CDR3 is TGTGCCAGCAGTGAAGGATGGGCCATGGCCTACGAGCAGTACTTC.

The J gene is TRBJ2-5, the V gene TRBV20-1, with 8 nucleotides matching TRBD2. Losses at the gene ends were 1 base for V and 5 bases for J; bases not matched to a gene: 9. The length of the CDR3 is 15 residues. Per the germline V gene, CDR1 is DFQATT and CDR2 is SNEGSKA (reference sequence). CDR3 region: CSARVVGTRLETQYF. The CDR3 nucleotides are TGCAGTGCTAGAGTTGTTGGGACTAGATTGGAGACCCAGTACTTC.